Listed below are T cell receptor beta chains from one sample, sequenced in a study of a mutant IDH1 vaccine in newly diagnosed glioma. Their recognized antigens are unknown. The protocol was immunoSEQ multiplex PCR, while the TCRdb copy is restricted to in-frame clones and leaves out a portion. Counted here are some 61,000 clones, less than 90% occurring once; the ten biggest clones make up more than 10%. Sequenced material: PBMCs, taken from a glioma patient whose treatment included an IDH1 peptide vaccine. The origin of the receptors is a man between 18 and 35 years old with glioma. The CDR3 runs from the conserved cysteine through the conserved F or W. D genes are given only for firm matches. Expanded clones are given a class, and other clones once, few, many or no size at all.

CAWSVSDRGGLNF | TGTGCCTGGAGTGTGTCGGACAGGGGGGGACTGAACTTC | TRBV30 | TRBD1 | TRBJ2-7 | NA
CASSERSGANVLTF | TGTGCCAGCAGTGAGCGCTCTGGGGCCAACGTCCTGACTTTC | TRBV2 | NA | TRBJ2-6 | once
CASRGVSYEQYF | TGTGCCAGCAGGGGGGTTTCCTACGAGCAGTACTTC | TRBV27 | NA | TRBJ2-7 | NA
CASSFSLNTEAFF | TGTGCCAGCAGTTTTAGTTTGAACACTGAAGCTTTCTTT | TRBV7-6 | NA | TRBJ1-1 | NA
CASSTGMGNEKLFF | TGTGCCAGCAGCACCGGAATGGGAAACGAAAAACTGTTTTTT | TRBV7-9 | NA | TRBJ1-4 | NA
CASSLSLLGSNQPQHF | TGTGCCAGCAGTTTATCCCTTCTAGGGAGCAATCAGCCCCAGCATTTT | TRBV28 | NA | TRBJ1-5 | NA
CAWRGDGPEAFF | TGTGCCTGGAGGGGGGACGGCCCTGAAGCTTTCTTT | TRBV30 | NA | TRBJ1-1 | NA
CASSAQRTGFVVEAFF | TGTGCCAGCAGCGCACAACGGACAGGTTTTGTGGTAGAAGCTTTCTTT | TRBV7-8 | TRBD1 | TRBJ1-1 | NA
CASSLSVPGSSGANVLTF | TGCGCCAGCAGCTTGTCTGTTCCCGGCAGCTCTGGGGCCAACGTCCTGACTTTC | TRBV5-1 | NA | TRBJ2-6 | NA
CASSFEVTSNQPQHF | TGTGCCAGCAGCTTCGAGGTCACCAGCAATCAGCCCCAGCATTTT | TRBV5-8 | NA | TRBJ1-5 | NA
CASSLDGGGRGDTQYF | TGCGCCAGCAGCTTGGACGGCGGGGGGCGGGGAGATACGCAGTATTTT | TRBV5-1 | TRBD2 | TRBJ2-3 | NA
CASSVDPPSPNTEAFF | TGTGCCAGCAGCGTAGATCCCCCCAGCCCGAACACTGAAGCTTTCTTT | TRBV9 | NA | TRBJ1-1 | few
CASSLQFSGTTDTQYF | TGCGCCAGCAGCTTACAATTTAGCGGAACCACAGATACGCAGTATTTT | TRBV5-1 | NA | TRBJ2-3 | NA
CAISEFASSISYEQYF | TGTGCCATCAGTGAGTTCGCGTCATCTATCTCCTACGAGCAGTACTTC | TRBV10-3 | NA | TRBJ2-7 | NA
CASSQGQGRNEQYF | TGCGCCAGCAGCCAAGGACAGGGGAGGAACGAGCAGTACTTC | TRBV4-1 | TRBD1 | TRBJ2-7 | NA
CASSPQASGGEDTQYF | TGTGCCAGCAGCCCCCAGGCTAGCGGGGGGGAAGATACGCAGTATTTT | TRBV21-1 | NA | TRBJ2-3 | medium-sized
CASRLAGVATGELFF | TGTGCCAGCAGACTAGCGGGTGTTGCCACCGGGGAGCTGTTTTTT | TRBV2 | TRBD2 | TRBJ2-2 | NA
CASSRTSGRSTETQYF | TGTGCCAGCAGCCGGACTAGCGGGAGATCGACAGAGACCCAGTACTTC | TRBV5-6 | TRBD2 | TRBJ2-5 | NA
CASSPRGLAVDTQYF | TGTGCCAGCTCACCAAGGGGACTAGCGGTAGATACGCAGTATTTT | TRBV18 | TRBD2 | TRBJ2-3 | NA
CARRTRDSDQPQHF | TGTGCCAGGAGGACCAGGGACAGCGATCAGCCCCAGCATTTT | TRBV6-8 | TRBD1 | TRBJ1-5 | few
CSVEGFRDFPLLNTEAFF | TGCAGCGTTGAAGGTTTTCGGGACTTTCCGCTCTTGAACACTGAAGCTTTCTTT | TRBV29-1 | NA | TRBJ1-1 | NA
CASSSRDRESYEQYF | TGTGCCAGTAGTTCCCGGGACAGGGAATCCTACGAGCAGTACTTC | TRBV19 | TRBD1 | TRBJ2-7 | NA
CASSYLDRGGYTF | TGTGCCAGCAGTTACCTGGATCGGGGTGGCTACACCTTC | TRBV6-5 | NA | TRBJ1-2 | NA
CASSRSAGDNEQFF | TGTGCCAGCAGCCGCTCAGCCGGGGACAATGAGCAGTTCTTC | TRBV11-3 | NA | TRBJ2-1 | NA
CATKQGPNYGYTF | TGTGCCACTAAACAGGGACCTAACTATGGCTACACCTTC | TRBV19 | NA | TRBJ1-2 | NA
CASSLTGNTEAFF | TGTGCCAGCAGCTTAACAGGTAACACTGAAGCTTTCTTT | TRBV7-3 | NA | TRBJ1-1 | few
CASRAGTENTGELFF | TGTGCCAGCAGAGCCGGGACAGAGAACACCGGGGAGCTGTTTTTT | TRBV27 | TRBD1 | TRBJ2-2 | NA
CASSITRGGYSGANVLTF | TGTGCCAGCAGCATTACTAGGGGTGGGTACTCTGGGGCCAACGTCCTGACTTTC | TRBV7-9 | NA | TRBJ2-6 | NA
CASRQTSGRAYNEQFF | TGTGCCAGCAGACAGACTAGCGGGAGAGCCTACAATGAGCAGTTCTTC | TRBV27 | TRBD2 | TRBJ2-1 | few
CASSLRGRFDTGELFF | TGCGCCAGCAGCTTGAGGGGAAGGTTCGACACCGGGGAGCTGTTTTTT | TRBV5-1 | NA | TRBJ2-2 | NA
CASSVRRDTALADTQYF | TGTGCCAGCAGCGTTCGGCGGGACACCGCTTTGGCAGATACGCAGTATTTT | TRBV9 | NA | TRBJ2-3 | NA
CASSMDRAGNQPQHF | TGTGCCAGCAGCATGGACAGGGCGGGCAATCAGCCCCAGCATTTT | TRBV6-1 | TRBD1 | TRBJ1-5 | NA
CASSPDNSGANVLTF | TGTGCCAGCAGCCCAGATAACTCTGGGGCCAACGTCCTGACTTTC | TRBV7-2 | NA | TRBJ2-6 | NA
CASSEYWARDGDYGYTF | TGTGCCAGCAGCGAGTACTGGGCCCGGGACGGTGACTATGGCTACACCTTC | TRBV7-9 | NA | TRBJ1-2 | once
CASSRGMNTEAFF | TGTGCCAGCAGCCGGGGTATGAACACTGAAGCTTTCTTT | TRBV7-3 | NA | TRBJ1-1 | NA
CASSPGGARDGYTF | TGTGCCAGCTCACCTGGGGGGGCCAGAGATGGCTACACCTTC | TRBV18 | NA | TRBJ1-2 | NA
CASSYPATGLNTGELFF | TGTGCCAGCAGCTATCCCGCGACGGGCTTGAACACCGGGGAGCTGTTTTTT | TRBV5-4 | NA | TRBJ2-2 | NA
CATSRGAVVYGYTF | TGTGCCACCAGCAGAGGGGCGGTCGTCTATGGCTACACCTTC | TRBV15 | NA | TRBJ1-2 | NA